Following are 18 T cell receptor beta chains from one sample sequenced in a study of cytomegalovirus exposure and HLA in healthy donors. PCR primers comprised 60 Vbeta and 13 Jbeta primers. Some clones are missing from TCRdb's copy, which holds only in-frame ones; the method was immunoSEQ multiplex PCR. The table has tens of thousands of clones, roughly 78% seen once; the top ten hold around 4.2%. Sequencing used PBMCs. These receptor sequences come from a man aged 35 to 55 in good health and CMV-seronegative.

The chain has TRBV30 and TRBJ1-1; maybe TRBD1 (5 bases). The V end lost 5 bases, the J end lost 0 bases, and 10 bases lay between the germline ends. The CDR3 totals 13 residues. Germline V gene sequence: CDR1 GTSNPN, CDR2 SVGIG (reference sequence). The CDR3 DNA is TGTGCCTGGCAGACAGCTATGAACACTGAAGCTTTCTTT. It specifies CAWQTAMNTEAFF.

The V and J genes are TRBV7-2 and TRBJ2-2; 7 bases line up with TRBD2. This CDR3 contains 17 residues. CDR1 is SGHTA, CDR2 FQGNSA, per germline. V trimming: 5 bases; J trimming: 1 base; junction bases outside the gene matches: 10. This CDR3 is CASSLRWLAENTGELFF. The CDR3 DNA reads as TGTGCCAGCAGCCTTCGTTGGCTAGCGGAGAACACCGGGGAGCTGTTTTTT.

The V call is TRBV7-8, the J call TRBJ2-7; 7 positions agree with TRBD1. V lost 5 bases, J lost 2 bases, and 6 bases stayed unmatched. Germline V gives CDR1 SGHVS, CDR2 FQNEAQ. The CDR3 contains 14 residues. CDR3 nucleotide sequence: TGTGCCAGCAGCCAACCGGGACAGCCCTACGAGCAGTACTTC. Translating gives CASSQPGQPYEQYF.

This clone was observed a handful of times. The chain is built from TRBV14 and TRBJ2-5, with TRBD1 matching 9 bases. The J call is in doubt because the DNA end fits TRBJ2-7 better. CDR3 length: 16 amino acids. Germline assignment: CDR1 SGHDN and CDR2 FVKESK. The DNA of the CDR3 is TGTGCCAGCAGCTTCACCGGGACAGGGTTCATCTACGAGCAGTACTTC. Translation gives CASSFTGTGFIYEQYF.

This clone was counted only a few times. This chain links TRBV5-6 with TRBJ2-7, with a possible D match to TRBD2 (5 bases). Germline V CDR1 and CDR2: SGHDT, YYEEEE. The CDR3 is 15 amino acids. Trimming took 4 bases from V and 1 from J, leaving 15 bases between them. The CDR3 bases are TGTGCCAGCAGCGGGATCGAGGACTCTTCCTACGAGCAGTACTTC. Its protein is CASSGIEDSSYEQYF.

The chain combines TRBV7-9 with TRBJ2-1; 7 positions match TRBD2. The CDR3 sequence is 14 residues long. V was pared by 4 bases and J by 7 bases, with 7 bases of the junction left unmatched. Germline CDR1 SEHNR, CDR2 FQNEAQ (reference sequence). CDR3 sequence: CASSYGLVGNEQFF. Here the CDR3 DNA reads TGTGCCAGCAGCTATGGACTAGTTGGAAATGAGCAGTTCTTC.

About this clone itself: This specimen includes other DNA sequences encoding the same CDR3. V is TRBV7-3 and J is TRBJ1-1; 7 positions match TRBD1. Trimming at V came to 5 bases and at J to 5 bases, leaving 5 bases not matched to a gene. The CDR3 is made up of 13 amino acids. The V gene's germline CDR1 is SGHTA and CDR2 FQGTGA. CDR3 sequence: CASSVDRFTEAFF. CDR3 nucleotides: TGTGCCAGCAGCGTGGACAGGTTTACTGAAGCTTTCTTT.

The V call is TRBV29-1, the J call TRBJ2-4, with 11 bases matching TRBD1. The trim removed 6 bases at V and 6 bases at J, leaving 10 bases unmatched. Germline CDR1 and CDR2: SQVTM and ANQGSEA. This CDR3 is 15 amino acids long. This CDR3 reads CSVASGTGGLNIQYF. CDR3 coding DNA: TGCAGCGTGGCCTCCGGGACAGGGGGTTTAAACATTCAGTACTTC.

V is TRBV19 and J is TRBJ2-1, with 12 bases identical to TRBD2. The germline V gene encodes CDR1 LNHDA and CDR2 SQIVND (reference sequence). V was clipped by 5 bases and J by 0 bases; unmatched bases: 8. The CDR3 extends over 18 amino acids. The CDR3 is CASSLAGGLLSSYNEQFF. For the CDR3, the DNA is TGTGCCAGTAGTCTAGCGGGAGGGCTCCTAAGCTCCTACAATGAGCAGTTCTTC.

As DNA, the CDR3 is TGTGCCAGCAGTAAAGGACAGGTACTGTCCAATGAGCAGTTCTTC. It translates to CASSKGQVLSNEQFF. The chain is built from TRBV2 and TRBJ2-1; 7 bases are shared with TRBD1. Per the germline V gene, CDR1 is SNHLY and CDR2 is FYNNEI. CDR3 length: 15 amino acids. The V segment lost 5 bases and the J segment 6 bases; nucleotides outside the gene matches: 10.

The chain has TRBV25-1 and TRBJ2-4, with D possibly TRBD1 on 5 matching bases. V shed 0 bases and J shed 8 bases, with 11 bases lying between them. The CDR3 consists of 14 residues. Germline assignment: CDR1 MGHDK and CDR2 SYGVNS. The CDR3 region is CASSEYIQGDIQYF. The CDR3 DNA sequence: TGTGCCAGCAGTGAATATATCCAAGGGGACATTCAGTACTTC.

The chain uses TRBV9 and TRBJ1-3; 7 nucleotides line up with TRBD1. From germline, CDR1 is SGDLS and CDR2 YYNGEE. V lost 3 bases to trimming and J lost 0 bases; unmatched junction nucleotides: 6. The CDR3 is 16 residues long. This CDR3 is CASSEWGQTSGNTIYF. In DNA form, the CDR3 reads TGTGCCAGCAGCGAGTGGGGACAGACCTCTGGAAACACCATATATTTT.

This chain links TRBV6-1 with TRBJ1-4; 9 nucleotides align to TRBD1. The CDR3 is 15 residues long. V was clipped by 6 bases and J by 5 bases; unmatched bases: 7. Germline loops: CDR1 MNHNS, CDR2 SASEGT. The CDR3 loop is CASRTGTGRNEKLFF. CDR3 DNA sequence: TGTGCCAGCAGAACCGGGACAGGGAGAAATGAAAAACTGTTTTTT.

The chain has TRBV30 and TRBJ1-2, with 9 positions matching TRBD1. The CDR3 is 15 amino acids. V shed 3 bases, J shed 4 bases, and the junction held 9 bases outside the gene matches. Germline assignment: CDR1 GTSNPN and CDR2 SVGIG (reference sequence). CDR3 sequence reads: CAWSGGTGRTYGYTF. CDR3 coding DNA: TGTGCCTGGAGCGGGGGGACAGGGAGGACCTATGGCTACACCTTC.

The rearrangement joins TRBV7-9 to TRBJ1-2; the D gene is possibly TRBD1 (6 bases). V lost 4 bases, J lost 2 bases, and 11 bases lay in between. This CDR3 spans 14 amino acids. Per germline, CDR1 SEHNR and CDR2 FQNEAQ (reference sequence). The CDR3: CASSSQGKNYGYTF. As DNA, the CDR3 is TGTGCCAGCAGCTCCCAGGGGAAGAACTATGGCTACACCTTC.

The chain has TRBV2 and TRBJ2-1, with 10 bases identical to TRBD2. Germline assignment: CDR1 SNHLY and CDR2 FYNNEI. The trim removed 3 bases at V and 3 bases at J, leaving 2 bases unmatched. The CDR3 consists of 15 residues. As DNA, the CDR3 is TGTGCCAGCAGTGACGCTAGCGGGAGCTACAATGAGCAGTTCTTC. It encodes CASSDASGSYNEQFF.

CDR3 loop: CASSRWGGAGSTGELFF. CDR3 bases: TGTGCCAGCAGCAGATGGGGCGGGGCTGGGTCTACCGGGGAGCTGTTTTTT. The V and J genes are TRBV7-8 and TRBJ2-2, with D perhaps matching TRBD2 (6 bases). The germline V gene encodes CDR1 SGHVS and CDR2 FQNEAQ. This CDR3 has 17 residues. V shed 5 bases and J shed 5 bases, with 21 bases lying between them. The full variable domain, its missing parts supplied by reference TRBV7-8 and TRBJ2-2, is GAGVSQSPRYKVAKRGQDVALRCDPISGHVSLFWYQQALGQGPEFLTYFQNEAQLDKSGLPSDRFFAERPEGSVSTLKIQRTQQEDSAVYLCASSRWGGAGSTGELFFGEGSRLTVL.

This clone came up once. Here the CDR3 DNA reads TGTGCCAGCAGCCAAGATCCGGGACAGGGGGCGATTGAGACCCAGTACTTC. Translated, it gives CASSQDPGQGAIETQYF. The chain uses TRBV4-2 and TRBJ2-5, with 12 bases that match TRBD1. Germline V gene sequence: CDR1 LGHNA, CDR2 YNFKEQ. This CDR3 is 17 amino acids long. The ends lost 0 bases at V and 5 bases at J; junction bases unmatched: 7.